One sample yielded the 32 T cell receptor beta chains listed below, sequenced in a study of CD8 T cells in Susac syndrome. RNA, at about 0.45 to 1 ug, was reverse transcribed with random hexamers. TCRdb processed the immunoSEQ multiplex PCR reads anew with MiXCR; each CDR3 protein has one entry. The data contain some 110,000 distinct CDR3 sequences, 85% to 95% of them seen just once; the ten biggest clones take up approximately 0.097%. Sequencing input: CD4+ T cells from PBMCs. The receptors derive from a human donor with multiple sclerosis.

V is TRBV29-1 and J is TRBJ1-3; D unclear. Germline V CDR1 and CDR2: SQVTM, ANQGSEA. This CDR3 region has 12 residues. With 7 bases removed from V and 0 bases from J, the gap between germline ends came to 7 bases. This chain's CDR3 is CSGESSGNTIYF. The CDR3 DNA sequence: TGCAGCGGCGAAAGCTCTGGAAACACCATATATTTT.

This chain connects TRBV29-1 to TRBJ1-2, with a weak D call TRBD1 (6 bases). With 0 bases removed from V and 7 bases from J, the gap between germline ends came to 6 bases. The V gene's germline CDR1 is SQVTM and CDR2 ANQGSEA. CDR3 length equals 11 residues. The CDR3 DNA sequence: TGCAGCGTTGAAGACAGGGGTGGCTACACCTTC. Encoded protein: CSVEDRGGYTF.

The chain joins TRBV20-1 to TRBJ2-7, with 11 nucleotides matching TRBD1. Germline CDR1 DFQATT, CDR2 SNEGSKA (reference sequence). The CDR3 has 15 residues. J gave up 2 bases and V 3 bases, and 6 bases lay outside the gene matches. CDR3 bases: TGCAGTGCTAGTACCAAGGGACAGGGGGCCTACGAGCAGTACTTC. This translates into CSASTKGQGAYEQYF.

This chain's CDR3 is CASSAVVSGELFF. CDR3 in DNA: TGTGCCAGCAGTGCGGTTGTAAGTGGGGAGCTGTTTTTT. The rearrangement joins TRBV6-1 to TRBJ2-2; unclear D gene. The germline V gene has CDR1 MNHNS and CDR2 SASEGT. This CDR3 region has 13 residues. Trimming stripped 4 bases from V and 8 bases from J, with 11 bases between.

This rearrangement joins TRBV5-4 to TRBJ2-7; D might be TRBD1 (6 bases). In germline, CDR1 is SGHNT, CDR2 YYREEE (reference sequence). Trimming cost V 1 base and J 6 bases, with 17 bases left between them. This CDR3 is built from 15 residues. The CDR3 DNA sequence: TGTGCCAGCAGCTTGAGGGCCAGGGGTGCAGCCGAGCAGTACTTC. Protein sequence: CASSLRARGAAEQYF.

The V call is TRBV12-3 or TRBV12-4, the J call TRBJ2-1; D remains ambiguous. The CDR3 runs to 13 residues. The V gene lost 8 bases and the J gene lost 2 bases, with 10 bases spanning the gap. The CDR3 region is CASRRSAYNEQFF. The CDR3 DNA is TGTGCCAGCCGCCGGTCGGCCTACAATGAGCAGTTCTTC.

The V gene is TRBV11-1, the J gene TRBJ2-6; TRBD1 aligns across 9 bases. CDR3 length equals 18 residues. V shed 5 bases, J shed 0 bases, and the junction held 8 bases outside the gene matches. Germline V gives CDR1 SGHAT, CDR2 FQDESV (reference sequence). The DNA for the CDR3 is TGTGCCAGCAGCCTTTACAGGGGGCAAGGCTCTGGGGCCAACGTCCTGACTTTC. It translates to CASSLYRGQGSGANVLTF.

The V and J genes are TRBV20-1 and TRBJ2-5, with 10 nucleotides matching TRBD1. Unmatched junction bases numbered 12, after V lost 7 bases and J lost 7 bases. Per the germline V gene, CDR1 is DFQATT and CDR2 is SNEGSKA (reference sequence). The CDR3 is 14 amino acids. Here the CDR3 reads CSVNRDRGRATQYF. The CDR3 DNA is TGCAGTGTTAACCGGGACAGGGGTAGGGCGACCCAGTACTTC.

The chain carries TRBV19 and TRBJ1-2; D remains ambiguous. Germline V lookup: CDR1 LNHDA, CDR2 SQIVND (reference sequence). Trimming pared 6 bases from V and 0 bases from J, leaving 14 bases between. The CDR3 contains 15 residues. The CDR3 loop is CASSVKAEANYGYTF. CDR3 sequence (DNA): TGTGCCAGTAGCGTAAAGGCAGAAGCTAACTATGGCTACACCTTC.

The rearrangement joins TRBV6-1 to TRBJ1-3; D gene uncertain. V lost 2 bases and J lost 0, with 8 bases in between. CDR1 and CDR2 (germline): MNHNS, SASEGT. CDR3 length: 15 residues. CDR3 sequence: CASSERQVSGNTIYF. Written as DNA, the CDR3 is TGTGCCAGCAGTGAACGCCAGGTCTCTGGAAACACCATATATTTT.

The chain uses TRBV25-1 and TRBJ1-6; D is unclear. Per germline, CDR1 MGHDK and CDR2 SYGVNS. V was cut by 6 bases and J by 8 bases, with 5 bases left in between. There are 11 residues in the CDR3. The CDR3 is CASRGYSPLHF. CDR3 nucleotide sequence: TGTGCCAGCAGAGGATATTCACCCCTCCACTTT. The complete variable domain, with remaining parts taken from reference TRBV25-1 and TRBJ1-6, reads EADIYQTPRYLVIGTGKKITLECSQTMGHDKMYWYQQDPGMELHLIHYSYGVNSTEKGDLSSESTVSRIRTEHFPLTLESARPSHTSQYLCASRGYSPLHFGNGTRLTVT.

This clonotype has just a few counts. The chain combines TRBV7-8 with TRBJ1-5; 7 nucleotides match TRBD1. The CDR3 contains 13 residues. V shed 2 bases, J shed 7 bases, and the junction held 2 bases outside the gene matches. Germline V gene lookup returns CDR1 SGHVS and CDR2 FQNEAQ. For the CDR3, the DNA is TGTGCCAGCAGCTTAAGACAGGGCCAGCCCCAGCATTTT. Amino acids: CASSLRQGQPQHF.

The chain links TRBV20-1 to TRBJ2-3, with a weak D call TRBD2 (5 bases). The germline V gene has CDR1 DFQATT and CDR2 SNEGSKA (reference sequence). The CDR3 is made up of 12 amino acids. V was pared by 5 bases and J by 5 bases, with 11 bases between. The CDR3 loop is CSARGSGDTQYF. CDR3 bases: TGCAGTGCTCGGGGTAGTGGAGATACGCAGTATTTT.

The V call is TRBV30, the J call TRBJ2-7; no reliable D call. This CDR3 region has 11 residues. The V gene lost 5 bases and the J gene lost 6 bases, with 11 bases spanning the gap. Germline V gene data show CDR1 as GTSNPN and CDR2 as SVGIG (reference sequence). CDR3 region: CAWATSVEQYF. The CDR3 coding sequence is TGTGCCTGGGCCACATCGGTCGAGCAGTACTTC.

This clonotype was observed once. The J gene is TRBJ1-4, the V gene TRBV4-1, with D possibly being TRBD1 (5 bases). Trimming stripped 3 bases from V and 4 bases from J, with 12 bases between. CDR1 is MGHRA and CDR2 is YSYEKL in the germline V gene. The CDR3 length is 15 residues. CDR3 residues: CASSHRQLDNEKLFF. The CDR3 DNA is TGCGCCAGCAGCCACCGACAGCTAGATAATGAAAAACTGTTTTTT.

This chain links TRBV12-3 or TRBV12-4 with TRBJ2-1, with no clear D. V lost 5 bases and J lost 12, with 11 bases in between. CDR3 length equals 11 residues. CDR3 amino acids: CASSTARTQFF. CDR3 in DNA: TGTGCCAGCAGTACCGCTAGGACGCAGTTCTTC.

This clonotype has just one count. The genes are TRBV4-2 and TRBJ2-2; TRBD1 agrees at 7 bases. This CDR3 is built from 15 residues. Trimming removed 4 bases from V and 7 bases from J; junction bases left unmatched: 9. CDR1 is LGHNA and CDR2 is YNFKEQ in the germline V gene. The CDR3 coding sequence is TGTGCCAGCAGCCTAAGACAGGGCCGGGGCGGGGAGCTGTTTTTT. Its protein product is CASSLRQGRGGELFF.

The chain carries TRBV6-5 and TRBJ1-2, with a weak D call TRBD1 (5 bases). The CDR3 is 12 amino acids. Germline CDR1 reads MNHEY; CDR2 reads SVGAGI. V was pared by 6 bases and J by 7 bases, with 12 bases between. The CDR3 DNA reads TGTGCCAGCAGGGGGAGGGGAAGTGGCTACACCTTC. The encoded protein is CASRGRGSGYTF.

This chain connects TRBV5-1 to TRBJ2-3, with D perhaps matching TRBD2 (6 bases). The length of the CDR3 is 16 residues. Trimming took 1 base from V and 2 from J, leaving 14 bases between them. From germline, CDR1 is SGHRS and CDR2 YFSETQ. CDR3 DNA sequence: TGCGCCAGCAGCTTGAGGGGACTTGGGTCCACAGATACGCAGTATTTT. This gives the protein CASSLRGLGSTDTQYF.

The chain has TRBV7-2 and TRBJ2-3; TRBD2 aligns across 7 bases. Germline-derived CDR1 and CDR2 are SGHTA and FQGNSA. V was pared by 1 base and J by 6 bases, with 4 bases of the junction left unmatched. The CDR3 is 14 residues long. In DNA form, the CDR3 reads TGTGCCAGCAGCTTAGTTCCGGGAGGCGATACGCAGTATTTT. Its translation: CASSLVPGGDTQYF. Full variable domain (remainder filled in from reference TRBV7-2 and TRBJ2-3): GAGVSQSPSNKVTEKGKDVELRCDPISGHTALYWYRQSLGQGLEFLIYFQGNSAPDKSGLPSDRFSAERTGGSVSTLTIQRTQQEDSAVYLCASSLVPGGDTQYFGPGTRLTVL.

The chain joins TRBV19 to TRBJ1-2; D uncertain. The CDR3 is 13 amino acids. The germline V gene has CDR1 LNHDA and CDR2 SQIVND (reference sequence). Trimming took off 6 bases at V and 1 base at J, with 9 bases between the two ends. The CDR3 sequence is CASSADFNYGYTF. CDR3 bases: TGTGCCAGTAGCGCGGACTTTAACTATGGCTACACCTTC. The full variable domain, with the rest looked up from reference TRBV19 and TRBJ1-2, is DGGITQSPKYLFRKEGQNVTLSCEQNLNHDAMYWYRQDPGQGLRLIYYSQIVNDFQKGDIAEGYSVSREKKESFPLTVTSAQKNPTAFYLCASSADFNYGYTFGSGTRLTVV.

The J gene is TRBJ1-5, the V gene TRBV12-3 or TRBV12-4, with 7 bases matching TRBD1. CDR3 length: 14 residues. V shed 5 bases and J 2 bases; nucleotides not matched to a gene: 3. In nucleotides, the CDR3 is TGTGCCAGCAGTCCCGACAGGGGCAATCAGCCCCAGCATTTT. Translating it yields CASSPDRGNQPQHF.

The CDR3 DNA reads as TGTGCCAGCAGTTCACCGGGGAACTCGGCCGGGGAGCTGTTTTTT. It translates to CASSSPGNSAGELFF. The genes are TRBV27 and TRBJ2-2; D possibly corresponds to TRBD2 (5 bases). This CDR3 has 15 residues. V was clipped by 4 bases and J by 6 bases, with 15 bases between them. Looked up from germline, CDR1 is MNHEY and CDR2 is SMNVEV (reference sequence).

This chain uses TRBV7-2 with TRBJ2-5, with 8 bases matching TRBD2. Unmatched junction bases numbered 9, after V lost 4 bases and J lost 5 bases. CDR3 length: 15 amino acids. Per the germline V gene, CDR1 is SGHTA and CDR2 is FQGNSA. The CDR3 sequence: CASSSVGGGRETQYF. The CDR3 DNA sequence: TGTGCCAGCAGCTCGGTCGGGGGGGGCCGGGAGACCCAGTACTTC.

This chain joins TRBV5-1 and TRBJ1-2; weak D call: TRBD1 (6 bases). V lost 2 bases, J lost 8 bases, and 10 bases lay in between. From germline, CDR1 is SGHRS and CDR2 YFSETQ. This CDR3 is built from 12 residues. The CDR3 is CASSLNREGYTF. CDR3 nucleotides: TGCGCCAGCAGCTTAAACAGGGAGGGCTACACCTTC.

The chain couples TRBV14 to TRBJ2-1; no clear D gene. The CDR3 contains 14 residues. Germline V lookup: CDR1 SGHDN, CDR2 FVKESK. The V end was cut by 4 bases, the J end by 1 base, with 8 bases between. CDR3 bases: TGTGCCAGCAGCCTTAGCAGTTCCTACAATGAGCAGTTCTTC. Translated: CASSLSSSYNEQFF. Filled out from reference TRBV14 and TRBJ2-1, the complete variable domain reads EAGVTQFPSHSVIEKGQTVTLRCDPISGHDNLYWYRRVMGKEIKFLLHFVKESKQDESGMPNNRFLAERTGGTYSTLKVQPAELEDSGVYFCASSLSSSYNEQFFGPGTRLTVL.

The chain recombines TRBV4-1 with TRBJ2-3, with TRBD2 matching 8 bases. CDR3 size: 16 residues. The germline CDR1 and CDR2 sequences are MGHRA and YSYEKL. Trimming cost V 0 bases and J 2 bases; bases outside gene matches: 4. CDR3: CASSQDRTSYTDTQYF. CDR3 coding DNA: TGCGCCAGCAGCCAAGACCGGACTAGCTACACAGATACGCAGTATTTT.

The chain is built from TRBV29-1 and TRBJ1-1; a weak D match, TRBD1 (6 bases). CDR1 and CDR2 (germline): SQVTM, ANQGSEA. Trimming stripped 4 bases from V and 4 bases from J, with 16 bases between. The CDR3 is 14 residues long. The CDR3: CSVVVGGWGTEAFF. The CDR3 region has the DNA TGCAGCGTTGTGGTAGGGGGTTGGGGCACTGAAGCTTTCTTT.

The CDR3 coding sequence is TGTGCCGCGGAAAGGAATGGCTACACCTTC. Its protein is CAAERNGYTF. This chain links TRBV7-9 with TRBJ1-2, with D unresolved. The CDR3 spans 10 residues. Germline V lookup: CDR1 SEHNR, CDR2 FQNEAQ (reference sequence). The ends were cut back, 11 bases at V and 6 bases at J, with 10 bases in the middle.

The V and J genes are TRBV20-1 and TRBJ1-2; 10 bases align to TRBD1. This CDR3 region has 13 residues. Germline values: CDR1 DFQATT, CDR2 SNEGSKA (reference sequence). Trimming cost V 5 bases and J 7 bases; bases outside gene matches: 7. CDR3 in amino acids: CSAADRGIGGYTF. The CDR3 DNA is TGCAGTGCTGCGGACAGGGGGATTGGTGGCTACACCTTC.

V gene TRBV6-2 or TRBV6-3 combines with J gene TRBJ1-2; no clear D gene. The germline V gene encodes CDR1 MNHEY and CDR2 SVGEGT. With 7 bases removed from V and 10 bases from J, the gap between germline ends came to 16 bases. The CDR3 has 12 residues. DNA of the CDR3: TGTGCCAGCACCTTGGCCGGGCGGGCCTACACCTTC. It encodes CASTLAGRAYTF.

The rearrangement joins TRBV5-4 to TRBJ2-7; 9 bases match TRBD1. The CDR3 is 15 amino acids. Trimming took 3 bases from V and 4 from J; bases not matched to a gene: 8. Germline V gene data show CDR1 as SGHNT and CDR2 as YYREEE (reference sequence). CDR3 in amino acids: CASSSPRDRAYEQYF. DNA for the CDR3: TGTGCCAGCAGCTCGCCCCGGGACAGGGCTTACGAGCAGTACTTC.